What follows describes a single T cell receptor (beta chain). Its antigen remains unidentified. The entry originates in a study of cytomegalovirus exposure and HLA in healthy donors. For the study at large: The same platform as the 500 to 700 first-cohort repertoires was used for the 110 or so validation repertoires, a later analysis reported. The study's findings and limits: The authors listed some 150 TCR beta chains as cytomegalovirus-associated. Generally TCR sequences proved uncommon, though certain public TCRs appeared in numerous donors. CMV antigen specificity of three CMV-associated chains was confirmed in vitro.

This CDR3 contains 14 residues. V shed 2 bases, J shed 3 bases, and the junction held 4 bases outside the gene matches. Germline assignment: CDR1 SGHTA and CDR2 FQGTGA. Assay: immunoSEQ multiplex PCR; the TCRdb copy retains only in-frame clones and omits some. The profile covers 150,000 to 200,000 clones, with around 85% appearing a single time and over 2% taken by the ten largest. The sequence came from a man aged 25 to 40 in good health and CMV-seropositive. Sequencing used PBMCs. V usage is TRBV7-3 and J usage is TRBJ2-7; 7 bases agree with TRBD1. CDR3 protein: CASSLLGQDYEQYF. DNA for the CDR3: TGTGCCAGCAGCTTACTCGGACAGGACTACGAGCAGTACTTC.